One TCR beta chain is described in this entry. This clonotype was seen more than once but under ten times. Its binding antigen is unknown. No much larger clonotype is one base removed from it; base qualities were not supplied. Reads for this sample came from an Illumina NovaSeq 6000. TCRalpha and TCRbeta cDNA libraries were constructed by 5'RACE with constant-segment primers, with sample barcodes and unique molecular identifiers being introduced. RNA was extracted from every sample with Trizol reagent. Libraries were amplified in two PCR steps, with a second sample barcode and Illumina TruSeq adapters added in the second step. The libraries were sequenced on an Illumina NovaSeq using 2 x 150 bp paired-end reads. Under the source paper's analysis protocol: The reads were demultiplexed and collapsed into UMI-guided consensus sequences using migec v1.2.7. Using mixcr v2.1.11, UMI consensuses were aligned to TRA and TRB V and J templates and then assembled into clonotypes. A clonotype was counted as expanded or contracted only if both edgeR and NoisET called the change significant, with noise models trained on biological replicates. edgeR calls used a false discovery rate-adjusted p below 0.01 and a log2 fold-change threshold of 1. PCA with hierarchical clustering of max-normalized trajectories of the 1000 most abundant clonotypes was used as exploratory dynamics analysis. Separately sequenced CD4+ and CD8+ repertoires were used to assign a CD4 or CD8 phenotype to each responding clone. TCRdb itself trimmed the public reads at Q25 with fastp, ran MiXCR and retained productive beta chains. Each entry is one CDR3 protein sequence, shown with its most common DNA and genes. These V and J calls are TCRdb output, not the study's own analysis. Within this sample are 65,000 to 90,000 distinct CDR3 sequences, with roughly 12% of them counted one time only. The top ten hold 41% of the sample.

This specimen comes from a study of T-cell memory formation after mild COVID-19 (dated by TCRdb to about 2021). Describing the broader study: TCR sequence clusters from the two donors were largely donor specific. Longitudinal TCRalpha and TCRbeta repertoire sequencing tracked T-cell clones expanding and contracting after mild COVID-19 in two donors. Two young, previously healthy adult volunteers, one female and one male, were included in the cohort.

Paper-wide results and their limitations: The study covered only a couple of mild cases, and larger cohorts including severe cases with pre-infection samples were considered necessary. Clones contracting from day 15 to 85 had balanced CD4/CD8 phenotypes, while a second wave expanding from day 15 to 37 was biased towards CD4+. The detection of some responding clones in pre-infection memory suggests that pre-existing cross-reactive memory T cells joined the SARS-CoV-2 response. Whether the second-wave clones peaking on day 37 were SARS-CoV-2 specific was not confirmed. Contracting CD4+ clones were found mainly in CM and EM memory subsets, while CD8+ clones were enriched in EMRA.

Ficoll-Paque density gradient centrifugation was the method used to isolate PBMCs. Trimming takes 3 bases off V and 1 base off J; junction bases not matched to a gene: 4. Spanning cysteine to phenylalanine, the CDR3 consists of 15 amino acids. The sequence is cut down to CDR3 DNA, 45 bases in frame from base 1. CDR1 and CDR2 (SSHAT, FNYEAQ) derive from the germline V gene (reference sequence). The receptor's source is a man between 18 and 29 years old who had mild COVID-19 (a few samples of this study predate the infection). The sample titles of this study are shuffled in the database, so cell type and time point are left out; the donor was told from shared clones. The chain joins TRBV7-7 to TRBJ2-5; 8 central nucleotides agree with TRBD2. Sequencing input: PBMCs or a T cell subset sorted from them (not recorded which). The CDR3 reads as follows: CASSLAGGLQETQYF. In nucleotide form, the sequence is TGTGCCAGCAGCTTGGCGGGGGGCCTCCAAGAGACCCAGTACTTC.